The clone carrying this T cell receptor beta chain was observed many times. Its target is unknown. The library was designed around alpha chains, so this beta chain is a stray read whose abundance carries little weight. In TCRdb, the 5' RACE reads were re-called with MiXCR into one record per CDR3 protein. Seen here are 14,000 or so distinct CDR3 sequences, roughly 4.7% observed once, and the top ten hold about a sixth. Time point here: sample taken at primary tumor resection. There were 72 donors, all of them untreated patients with early-stage non-small cell lung cancer. Whole RNA, which was extracted from tumor, nontumor lung tissue or frozen PBMC, was sequenced without any cell sorting. The source of the sample is a study of spatial heterogeneity in lung cancer. Study-wide points: For expanded intratumoral alpha and beta TCRs, counts tracked tumor mutation counts.

This sequence was found in a female donor with early-stage non-small cell lung cancer. The sequenced sample was lung tumor tissue, obtained at surgery.

CDR3 sequence (DNA): TGTGCCAGCACCACGGCAGGGACTAGCGGGGCCGGGGAGCTGTTTTTT. The encoded protein is CASTTAGTSGAGELFF. The gene calls are TRBV5-4 and TRBJ2-2, with 13 bases matching TRBD2. CDR3 length equals 16 residues. V was pared by 6 bases and J by 6 bases, with 8 bases of the junction left unmatched. CDR1 is SGHNT and CDR2 is YYREEE in the germline V gene (reference sequence).